This T cell receptor (beta chain) stems from a study of T cell repertoires in cytomegalovirus infection. As for the study in general: An indication of both CMV infection and matching HLA type came from public TCR beta signatures.

The V gene's germline CDR1 is SGHTA and CDR2 FQGNSA. V gave up 5 bases and J gave up 9 bases, with 10 bases separating them. This CDR3 spans 11 amino acids. TCRdb reprocessed the reads via MiXCR and lists one record per CDR3 protein. The sample consists of roughly 76,000 distinct CDR3 sequences, 3.7% of them appearing once. Study findings and constraints: The ex vivo response showed dominance by HLA-C-restricted CMV-specific TCR beta clonotypes. Public TCR beta family frequency separated CMV-and-HLA carriers, including in an independent cohort.

This clonotype was seen repeatedly, ten times or more. The antigen is unknown. The specimen was PBMCs. The chain employs TRBV7-2 and TRBJ2-5; D gene uncertain. The sequence was obtained from a human donor in good health (CMV status not recorded). Some clones in this sample may be carry-over from other donors' samples. CDR3 in DNA: TGTGCCAGCAGCCCCATGAGGTCCCAGTACTTC. This translates into CASSPMRSQYF. Complete variable domain (other parts from reference TRBV7-2 and TRBJ2-5): GAGVSQSPSNKVTEKGKDVELRCDPISGHTALYWYRQSLGQGLEFLIYFQGNSAPDKSGLPSDRFSAERTGGSVSTLTIQRTQQEDSAVYLCASSPMRSQYFGPGTRLLVL.